One and the same sample provided the 9 T cell receptor beta chains below, sequenced in a study of shared clonotypes between healthy human individuals. Terminally differentiated effector memory CD45RA+ cells were left out of the naive CD8 fraction, which was CD45RO-negative and positively selected for CCR7. Using immunoSEQ multiplex PCR, the repertoire was profiled, and TCRdb retains in-frame clones only, with some absent. The sample contains about 700,000 clones, roughly nine tenths of which appear only once. Sequencing was performed on naive CD8+ T cells sorted from blood. The receptors were sampled from a young man in good health.

The rearrangement joins TRBV7-9 to TRBJ2-7; 7 positions match TRBD1. Germline lookup yields CDR1 SEHNR and CDR2 FQNEAQ (reference sequence). The CDR3 extends over 15 amino acids. J lost 2 bases, V lost 2 bases, and 6 bases had no gene match. The CDR3 sequence: CASSLNTGVTYEQYF. In DNA form, the CDR3 reads TGTGCCAGCAGCTTAAATACAGGGGTAACCTACGAGCAGTACTTC.

The rearrangement uses TRBV27 and TRBJ2-1, with 7 bases fitting TRBD1. The germline gives CDR1 MNHEY, CDR2 SMNVEV (reference sequence). V dropped 0 bases and J dropped 4; count of bases not matched to a gene: 6. The CDR3 loop spans 16 amino acids. The CDR3 region is CASSLSATGIYNEQFF. DNA for the CDR3: TGTGCCAGCAGTTTATCGGCGACAGGGATTTACAATGAGCAGTTCTTC.

The V and J genes are TRBV11-2 and TRBJ2-7; D remains ambiguous. Between the trimmed V and J ends, which lost 5 bases and 4 bases, there was a span of 18 bases. The length of the CDR3 is 15 residues. Germline values: CDR1 SGHAT, CDR2 FQNNGV. The CDR3 spells CASSPLGPQWYEQYF. Here the CDR3 DNA reads TGTGCCAGCAGCCCATTAGGTCCCCAATGGTACGAGCAGTACTTC.

The genes are TRBV4-1 and TRBJ2-5; possibly TRBD1 or TRBD2 for D (5 bases each). V lost 0 bases, J lost 5 bases, and 10 bases lay in between. Looked up from germline, CDR1 is MGHRA and CDR2 is YSYEKL. This CDR3 comprises 14 residues. The CDR3 nucleotides are TGCGCCAGCAGCCAAGATGGGGCGGGTGAGACCCAGTACTTC. Residues: CASSQDGAGETQYF.

V usage is TRBV12-5 and J usage is TRBJ1-1; 9 positions match TRBD1. Germline loops: CDR1 LGHNT, CDR2 FRNRAP. The V gene end was trimmed by 7 bases and the J gene end by 0 bases; junction bases not matched to a gene: 9. The CDR3 covers 16 residues. CDR3 loop: CASADRDREVNTEAFF. CDR3 coding DNA: TGTGCTAGTGCCGACCGGGACAGGGAGGTGAACACTGAAGCTTTCTTT.

V gene TRBV9 combines with J gene TRBJ2-3; possibly TRBD2 for D (5 bases). With 3 bases removed from V and 4 bases from J, the gap between germline ends came to 18 bases. This CDR3 spans 16 amino acids. Per the germline V gene, CDR1 is SGDLS and CDR2 is YYNGEE. CDR3 sequence (DNA): TGTGCCAGCAGCGCCAAGATGGGGAGTCATGCAGATACGCAGTATTTT. Residues: CASSAKMGSHADTQYF.

In its sample, this clone was seen a few times. The sample holds other DNA sequences that translate to the same CDR3. The V and J genes are TRBV27 and TRBJ1-5; D might be TRBD1 (5 bases). Looked up from germline, CDR1 is MNHEY and CDR2 is SMNVEV (reference sequence). This CDR3 spans 15 amino acids. The V end lost 5 bases, the J end lost 0 bases, and 11 bases lay between the germline ends. The CDR3 region is CASSATGHSNQPQHF. CDR3 bases: TGTGCCAGCAGTGCGACGGGGCATAGCAATCAGCCCCAGCATTTT.

Only one count was recorded for this clone. Different DNA sequences within this sample yield the same CDR3. The chain links TRBV29-1 to TRBJ2-2, with D perhaps TRBD1 (5 bases). Trimming pared 6 bases from V and 3 bases from J, leaving 8 bases between. This CDR3 is 12 amino acids long. From germline, CDR1 is SQVTM and CDR2 ANQGSEA. The CDR3 is CSVATDTGELFF. Here the CDR3 DNA reads TGCAGCGTCGCGACAGACACCGGGGAGCTGTTTTTT.

V and J are TRBV7-8 and TRBJ1-4; maybe TRBD1 (5 bases). Trimming stripped 5 bases from V and 0 bases from J, with 16 bases between. This CDR3 has 17 residues. The germline CDR1 and CDR2 sequences are SGHVS and FQNEAQ. The CDR3 loop reads CASSEWGPYPTNEKLFF. The CDR3 DNA sequence: TGTGCCAGCAGCGAATGGGGCCCCTATCCAACTAATGAAAAACTGTTTTTT.